The 21 T cell receptor beta chains presented below share a single source sample, sequenced in a study of cytomegalovirus exposure and HLA in healthy donors. 13 Jbeta primers and 60 Vbeta primers were used for the PCR. TCRdb's table, derived via immunoSEQ multiplex PCR, lists solely in-frame clones and lacks some. The sample yields 70,000 to 100,000 clones, roughly three quarters seen once. The material sequenced was PBMCs. These receptors all come from a woman aged 50 to 60 in good health and CMV-seropositive.

This clone has only a few counts. The chain uses TRBV9 and TRBJ1-2, with D unresolved. The germline V and J ends were trimmed by 0 bases and 2 bases, with 8 bases remaining between them. The CDR3 consists of 14 residues. In germline, CDR1 is SGDLS, CDR2 YYNGEE. The CDR3 reads CASSVAPVNYGYTF. CDR3 nucleotides: TGTGCCAGCAGCGTAGCTCCAGTCAACTATGGCTACACCTTC.

CDR3 loop: CASSSGRGKETQYF. DNA for the CDR3: TGTGCCAGCAGTTCGGGAAGGGGGAAAGAGACCCAGTACTTC. The chain is built from TRBV2 and TRBJ2-5, with D possibly TRBD1 on 6 matching bases. CDR3 size: 14 residues. Germline CDR1 reads SNHLY; CDR2 reads FYNNEI. With 5 bases removed from V and 3 bases from J, the gap between germline ends came to 13 bases.

The chain joins TRBV6-5 to TRBJ2-2; D uncertain. Germline V lookup: CDR1 MNHEY, CDR2 SVGAGI. The CDR3 spans 15 residues. The V and J ends lost 0 bases and 0 bases respectively, with 5 bases between them. CDR3 DNA: TGTGCCAGCAGTTACTCTCAGACGAACACCGGGGAGCTGTTTTTT. Translation: CASSYSQTNTGELFF.

The rearrangement uses TRBV11-3 and TRBJ2-2, with D perhaps matching TRBD1 (5 bases). Germline V CDR1 and CDR2: SGHNT, YENEEA. Trimming took off 3 bases at V and 5 bases at J, with 13 bases between the two ends. CDR3 length equals 15 residues. In DNA form, the CDR3 reads TGTGCCAGCAGCTTCTCTCAGGGTCGGACCGGGGAGCTGTTTTTT. Translated, it gives CASSFSQGRTGELFF.

V usage is TRBV13 and J usage is TRBJ2-2, with D maybe TRBD1 (6 bases). V was shortened by 5 bases and J by 4 bases, with 14 bases between the two germline ends. Germline CDR1 reads PRHDT; CDR2 reads FYEKMQ (reference sequence). This CDR3 spans 15 amino acids. The CDR3 sequence: CASSDSQGSTGELFF. DNA of the CDR3: TGTGCCAGCAGCGATAGTCAGGGGAGCACCGGGGAGCTGTTTTTT.

V is TRBV10-3 and J is TRBJ2-7; TRBD1 matches at 8 bases. There are 14 residues in the CDR3. V lost 6 bases to trimming and J lost 0 bases; unmatched junction nucleotides: 4. The germline V gene encodes CDR1 ENHRY and CDR2 SYGVKD. DNA for the CDR3: TGTGCCATCAGGCCCGGGACAGGCTCCTACGAGCAGTACGTC. It codes for CAIRPGTGSYEQYV.

This chain uses TRBV15 with TRBJ1-6; D is uncertain. V lost 1 base and J lost 4, with 11 bases in between. CDR1 and CDR2 (germline): LNHNV, YYDKDF (reference sequence). This CDR3 is 16 amino acids long. The CDR3 here is CATSRGTPKYNSPLHF. The CDR3 nucleotides read TGTGCCACCAGCAGAGGGACTCCGAAATATAATTCACCCCTCCACTTT.

In this sample, this clone turned up a few times. This rearrangement joins TRBV4-1 to TRBJ1-1; no firm D call. The CDR3 extends over 11 amino acids. Per the germline V gene, CDR1 is MGHRA and CDR2 is YSYEKL. Trimming removed 8 bases at V and 5 bases at J, with 9 bases between. Here the CDR3 reads CASCGWTEAFF. The CDR3 bases are TGCGCCAGCTGCGGGTGGACTGAAGCTTTCTTT.

This clone appeared once. This chain connects TRBV7-6 to TRBJ1-1; 10 bases align to TRBD1. The J segment lost 5 bases and the V segment lost 1 base, leaving 4 bases of the junction unmatched. This CDR3 has 15 residues. Germline assignment: CDR1 SGHVS and CDR2 FNYEAQ. CDR3 region: CASSLGGQGGTEAFF. The CDR3 DNA follows: TGTGCCAGCAGCTTAGGAGGACAGGGGGGTACTGAAGCTTTCTTT.

This rearrangement joins TRBV9 to TRBJ1-3; D ambiguous. CDR1 and CDR2 from the germline V gene are SGDLS and YYNGEE. Trimming removed 4 bases from V and 4 bases from J, with 15 bases in between. The CDR3 is 15 residues long. The CDR3 bases are TGTGCCAGCAGCCAACCGGAGAGGGCGGGAAACACCATATATTTT. Amino acid sequence: CASSQPERAGNTIYF.

Only one count was recorded for this clone. This chain links TRBV10-1 with TRBJ1-4; D is ambiguous. Germline CDR1 WNHNN, CDR2 SYGVQD (reference sequence). V shed 3 bases and J shed 5 bases, with 7 bases lying between them. CDR3 size: 13 residues. The CDR3 bases are TGCGCCAGCAGTGATCGAGGGAATGAAAAACTGTTTTTT. Amino acid sequence: CASSDRGNEKLFF.

V and J are TRBV19 and TRBJ1-3; TRBD1 agrees at 7 bases. Germline lookup yields CDR1 LNHDA and CDR2 SQIVND (reference sequence). CDR3 length equals 14 residues. Trimming took 9 bases from V and 8 from J; bases not matched to a gene: 13. The CDR3 sequence: CASPLSGGGDTIYF. For the CDR3, the DNA is TGTGCCAGCCCCCTAAGTGGAGGGGGCGACACCATATATTTT.

The V gene is TRBV2, the J gene TRBJ2-3, with 9 bases that match TRBD2. V shed 5 bases and J 0 bases; nucleotides not matched to a gene: 9. CDR3 length: 17 residues. Germline V gene lookup returns CDR1 SNHLY and CDR2 FYNNEI. The DNA for the CDR3 is TGTGCCAGCAGTTCAACCCTAGCGGGGACAAGCACAGATACGCAGTATTTT. Encoded protein: CASSSTLAGTSTDTQYF.

This clone was detected a few times. The J gene is TRBJ1-1, the V gene TRBV7-8; D is perhaps TRBD1 (6 bases). Trimming removed 6 bases at V and 0 bases at J, with 11 bases between. CDR3 size: 14 residues. Germline V gene sequence: CDR1 SGHVS, CDR2 FQNEAQ. CDR3 DNA: TGTGCCAGCAGTTTGGGGGCCTTGAACACTGAAGCTTTCTTT. Protein: CASSLGALNTEAFF.

V gene TRBV5-6 combines with J gene TRBJ1-6; 10 bases are shared with TRBD1. Germline assignment: CDR1 SGHDT and CDR2 YYEEEE. This CDR3 contains 18 residues. J was trimmed by 7 bases and V by 3 bases; bases with no gene match: 13. The DNA for the CDR3 is TGTGCCAGCAGCTCCCTCGGGAAGGACAGGGGGGTAAATTCACCCCTCCACTTT. This sequence encodes CASSSLGKDRGVNSPLHF.

The chain is built from TRBV30 and TRBJ1-1; D is uncertain. V lost 8 bases, J lost 7 bases, and 11 bases lay in between. This CDR3 spans 10 amino acids. CDR1 is GTSNPN, CDR2 SVGIG, per germline (reference sequence). CDR3 amino acids: CAGRGFEAFF. DNA for the CDR3: TGTGCCGGAAGAGGTTTTGAAGCTTTCTTT.

The rearrangement joins TRBV5-1 to TRBJ1-2, with 7 bases matching TRBD1. CDR1 and CDR2 from the germline V gene are SGHRS and YFSETQ. Trimming at V came to 0 bases and at J to 2 bases, leaving 7 bases not matched to a gene. The CDR3 spans 16 residues. The CDR3 DNA is TGCGCCAGCAGCTTGGGAGGGGGCGACAGGAACTATGGCTACACCTTC. Residues: CASSLGGGDRNYGYTF.

The chain recombines TRBV11-2 with TRBJ1-3; 9 nucleotides line up with TRBD1. V shed 3 bases and J 4 bases; nucleotides not matched to a gene: 13. CDR3 size: 18 residues. CDR1 and CDR2 (germline): SGHAT, FQNNGV. CDR3: CASSFRSTGTGRGNTIYF. DNA of the CDR3: TGTGCCAGCAGCTTTCGATCTACCGGGACAGGGCGAGGAAACACCATATATTTT.

The V call is TRBV11-3, the J call TRBJ2-2; a weak D match, TRBD1 (6 bases). The CDR3 is 15 amino acids. Germline lookup yields CDR1 SGHNT and CDR2 YENEEA. V was pared by 4 bases and J by 3 bases, with 12 bases between. The CDR3 region is CASSSGQSHTGELFF. CDR3 in DNA: TGTGCCAGCAGCTCCGGACAGAGTCACACCGGGGAGCTGTTTTTT.

The chain joins TRBV7-8 to TRBJ1-2, with a weak D call TRBD1 (5 bases). There are 13 residues in the CDR3. V was shortened by 2 bases and J by 5 bases, with 9 bases between the two germline ends. Germline CDR1 is SGHVS and CDR2 is FQNEAQ. The CDR3 nucleotides are TGTGCCAGCAGCTTACAGGGTTCATATGGCTACACCTTC. Protein: CASSLQGSYGYTF.

The V and J genes are TRBV4-1 and TRBJ1-4; no definite D call. Germline loops: CDR1 MGHRA, CDR2 YSYEKL. V was cut by 0 bases and J by 7 bases, with 12 bases left in between. The CDR3 has 15 residues. The CDR3 is CASSQDLGRGEKLFF. In nucleotides, the CDR3 is TGCGCCAGCAGCCAAGATCTAGGGAGAGGTGAAAAACTGTTTTTT.